Here is one T cell receptor beta chain with its context. This sample is part of a study of blood T cell repertoires in COVID-19. Study as a whole: PBMCs, B-cell-depleted T cells, or T cells were the source of the cDNA or gDNA that made up the material.

The assay was immunoSEQ multiplex PCR, and TCRdb's table has in-frame clones only and misses some. The repertoire holds 390,000 or so clones, with around 87% as singletons. Participant-given clinical history determined each cohort assignment. For recovered donors of Cohort 3, there were two negative PCRs, clearance, or symptom resolution. The CDR3 length is 12 residues. With 5 bases removed from V and 6 bases from J, the gap between germline ends came to 10 bases. The V gene's germline CDR1 is LGHNT and CDR2 FRNRAP. The sequence derives from a young man who had recovered from COVID-19. V and J are TRBV12-5 and TRBJ1-1, with a weak D call TRBD1 (5 bases). Sample: PBMCs or T cells enriched from blood (not recorded which). CDR3 in amino acids: CASGLPQAEAFF. In nucleotides, the CDR3 is TGTGCTAGTGGTCTGCCACAGGCTGAAGCTTTCTTT.